These T cell receptor beta chains were read from a single sample in a study of T-cell memory formation after mild COVID-19. Each CDR3 protein gets one entry after TCRdb re-called the 5' RACE reads with MiXCR. Found here are just under 350,000 distinct CDR3 sequences, over 10% of them singletons; the top ten hold over 20%. Sequencing input: PBMCs or a T cell subset sorted from them (not recorded which). The source of these receptors is a man in his late teens or twenties who had mild COVID-19 (a few samples of this study predate the infection). Cell type and time point are not known. Each CDR3 is given with its conserved first and last residue. Each record gives: CDR3 length, clone size, V gene, J gene, D gene, CDR3 DNA, CDR3 protein. A D gene is named only where the DNA matches it firmly. Only part of the rows carry a size: once, few, many, or a class if the clone is expanded.

CDR3 length: 12
clone size: few
V gene: TRBV6-5
J gene: TRBJ1-4
D gene: NA
CDR3 DNA: TGTGCCAGCAGTCAACATAATGAAAAACTGTTTTTT
CDR3 protein: CASSQHNEKLFF

CDR3 length: 17
clone size: NA
V gene: TRBV7-9
J gene: TRBJ2-1
D gene: TRBD2
CDR3 DNA: TGTGCCAGCAGCCACGGGACTAGCGGGGGGGCTGTCAATGAGCAGTTCTTC
CDR3 protein: CASSHGTSGGAVNEQFF

CDR3 length: 16
clone size: many
V gene: TRBV7-2
J gene: TRBJ1-3
D gene: NA
CDR3 DNA: TGTGCCAGCAGCTTAGATGGGCCAGGGTCGGGAAACACCATATATTTT
CDR3 protein: CASSLDGPGSGNTIYF

CDR3 length: 12
clone size: NA
V gene: TRBV18
J gene: TRBJ1-1
D gene: NA
CDR3 DNA: TGTGCCAGCTCACTCGACTGGGGTGAAGCTTTCTTT
CDR3 protein: CASSLDWGEAFF

CDR3 length: 15
clone size: few
V gene: TRBV5-1
J gene: TRBJ2-1
D gene: NA
CDR3 DNA: TGCGCCAGCAGCCTCACAGGGAGTCACTACAATGAGCAGTTCTTC
CDR3 protein: CASSLTGSHYNEQFF

CDR3 length: 14
clone size: NA
V gene: TRBV5-8
J gene: TRBJ1-5
D gene: NA
CDR3 DNA: TGTGCCAGCAACTTTGGGGGTATGAATCAGCCCCAGCATTTT
CDR3 protein: CASNFGGMNQPQHF

CDR3 length: 14
clone size: few
V gene: TRBV5-1
J gene: TRBJ2-7
D gene: NA
CDR3 DNA: TGCGCCAGCAGCTTGGCCACAAGGGGCAACGAGCAGTACTTC
CDR3 protein: CASSLATRGNEQYF

CDR3 length: 13
clone size: NA
V gene: TRBV19
J gene: TRBJ1-2
D gene: NA
CDR3 DNA: TGTGCCAGTAGTATATGGAGGGTCTATGGCTACACCTTC
CDR3 protein: CASSIWRVYGYTF

CDR3 length: 13
clone size: few
V gene: TRBV5-1
J gene: TRBJ2-7
D gene: TRBD1
CDR3 DNA: TGCGCCAGCAGCTTGATTCCCCGGGACAGATCGTACTTC
CDR3 protein: CASSLIPRDRSYF

CDR3 length: 15
clone size: few
V gene: TRBV7-2
J gene: TRBJ1-2
D gene: NA
CDR3 DNA: TGTGCCAGCAGCACCCAAACGGTTTTTAACTATGGCTACACCTTC
CDR3 protein: CASSTQTVFNYGYTF

CDR3 length: 15
clone size: NA
V gene: TRBV12-3/TRBV12-4
J gene: TRBJ2-3
D gene: NA
CDR3 DNA: TGTGCCAGCAGTACCTCCGGGGGAAACACAGATACGCAGTATTTT
CDR3 protein: CASSTSGGNTDTQYF

CDR3 length: 14
clone size: few
V gene: TRBV21-1
J gene: TRBJ2-3
D gene: NA
CDR3 DNA: TGTGCCAGCAGCTCCCGTAGTAGGTCAGATACGCAGTATTTT
CDR3 protein: CASSSRSRSDTQYF

CDR3 length: 13
clone size: few
V gene: TRBV12-3/TRBV12-4
J gene: TRBJ2-4
D gene: NA
CDR3 DNA: TGTGCCAGCAGTTTGGACTACAAAAACATTCAGTACTTC
CDR3 protein: CASSLDYKNIQYF

CDR3 length: 15
clone size: NA
V gene: TRBV27
J gene: TRBJ2-3
D gene: NA
CDR3 DNA: TGTGCCAGCAGTTTCGGGGGCGCGTGGACAGATACGCAGTATTTT
CDR3 protein: CASSFGGAWTDTQYF

CDR3 length: 14
clone size: few
V gene: TRBV5-1
J gene: TRBJ2-5
D gene: TRBD1
CDR3 DNA: TGCGCCAGCAGCGCCCCCGACAGGGGAGAGACCCAGTACTTC
CDR3 protein: CASSAPDRGETQYF

CDR3 length: 13
clone size: few
V gene: TRBV29-1
J gene: TRBJ2-1
D gene: NA
CDR3 DNA: TGCAGCGTTGATCTGGGATTCGTCAATGAGCAGTTCTTC
CDR3 protein: CSVDLGFVNEQFF

CDR3 length: 16
clone size: NA
V gene: TRBV2
J gene: TRBJ2-3
D gene: NA
CDR3 DNA: TGTGCCAGGACAAGTGGTCGACAGAGGGCTCAAGATACGCAGTATTTT
CDR3 protein: CARTSGRQRAQDTQYF